These 17 T cell receptor beta chains were all obtained from the same sample, sequenced in a study of T cell responses to AZD1222 COVID-19 vaccine. Data came from immunoSEQ multiplex PCR; TCRdb stores just in-frame clones and leaves some out. The sample lists about 130,000 clones, approximately 88% occurring once. The sequencing here drew on peripheral blood, taken on day 0 of AZD1222 vaccination. The receptors originated from an adult in good health.

The chain uses TRBV28 and TRBJ2-3, with TRBD1 as a possible D gene (6 bases). V lost 6 bases to trimming and J lost 4 bases, with 11 bases between them. From germline, CDR1 is MDHEN and CDR2 SYDVKM. The CDR3 is made up of 13 amino acids. The DNA for the CDR3 is TGTGCCAGCAGGAAAACAGGGCCAGATACGCAGTATTTT. Residues: CASRKTGPDTQYF.

This clone has a single count. The V call is TRBV9, the J call TRBJ2-1; D unresolved. The CDR3 extends over 15 amino acids. Germline CDR1 is SGDLS and CDR2 is YYNGEE. V lost 0 bases and J lost 2, with 9 bases in between. The CDR3 sequence is CASSVDLSTYNEQFF. The DNA for the CDR3 is TGTGCCAGCAGCGTAGATTTGAGCACCTACAATGAGCAGTTCTTC.

The chain employs TRBV5-1 and TRBJ1-2; 8 nucleotides agree with TRBD1. V trimming: 0 bases; J trimming: 7 bases; junction bases outside the gene matches: 14. CDR3 length equals 17 residues. Germline V lookup: CDR1 SGHRS, CDR2 YFSETQ. CDR3 in amino acids: CASSLAYSGGEEGGYTF. CDR3 sequence (DNA): TGCGCCAGCAGCTTGGCTTACTCAGGGGGCGAAGAAGGTGGCTACACCTTC.

Only one count was recorded for this clone. V usage is TRBV6-5 and J usage is TRBJ1-4, with 9 nucleotides matching TRBD1. Germline loops: CDR1 MNHEY, CDR2 SVGAGI. V was clipped by 7 bases and J by 6 bases; unmatched bases: 6. The CDR3 is made up of 14 amino acids. The chain's CDR3 is CASTPGQGHEKLFF. Here the CDR3 DNA reads TGTGCCAGCACCCCGGGACAGGGTCATGAAAAACTGTTTTTT.

The chain uses TRBV3-1 (or the pseudogene TRBV3-2) and TRBJ1-2; D not certain. Trimming pared 1 base from V and 8 bases from J, leaving 11 bases between. Looked up from germline, CDR1 is LGHDT and CDR2 is YNNKEL (reference sequence). This CDR3 is built from 13 residues. DNA for the CDR3: TGTGCCAGCAGCCAAGGTCTAGAGAAAGGCTACACCTTC. Protein sequence: CASSQGLEKGYTF.

The rearrangement links TRBV7-6 to TRBJ2-7, with 11 positions matching TRBD2. This CDR3 comprises 18 residues. Germline lookup yields CDR1 SGHVS and CDR2 FNYEAQ. V was pared by 1 base and J by 0 bases, with 8 bases of the junction left unmatched. In DNA form, the CDR3 reads TGTGCCAGCAGCTTAGGGGGGACTAGCGGCAAAAGCTCCTACGAGCAGTACTTC. This gives the protein CASSLGGTSGKSSYEQYF.

Only one count was recorded for this clone. This rearrangement joins TRBV7-2 to TRBJ2-5, with unresolved D. Germline V lookup: CDR1 SGHTA, CDR2 FQGNSA. This CDR3 region has 14 residues. Trimming removed 1 base from V and 7 bases from J, with 13 bases in between. The CDR3 here is CASSLVGTSGTQYF. The CDR3 nucleotides read TGTGCCAGCAGCTTAGTAGGCACCTCTGGGACCCAGTACTTC. Complete variable domain (other parts from reference TRBV7-2 and TRBJ2-5): GAGVSQSPSNKVTEKGKDVELRCDPISGHTALYWYRQSLGQGLEFLIYFQGNSAPDKSGLPSDRFSAERTGGSVSTLTIQRTQQEDSAVYLCASSLVGTSGTQYFGPGTRLLVL.

The V gene is TRBV9, the J gene TRBJ2-1, with D perhaps matching TRBD2 (5 bases). CDR1 and CDR2 (germline): SGDLS, YYNGEE. The CDR3 has 16 amino acids. V was cut by 3 bases and J by 3 bases, with 16 bases left in between. The CDR3 DNA sequence: TGTGCCAGCAGCGGAGGTCGGGAAGGAGGCTACAATGAGCAGTTCTTC. This codes for CASSGGREGGYNEQFF.

V and J are TRBV5-1 and TRBJ2-3, with D hard to call. With 0 bases removed from V and 3 bases from J, the gap between germline ends came to 11 bases. The germline gives CDR1 SGHRS, CDR2 YFSETQ. The CDR3 spans 15 residues. The CDR3 DNA is TGCGCCAGCAGCTTGGCGGTAAGGGTAACAGATACGCAGTATTTT. Translating it yields CASSLAVRVTDTQYF.

The V and J genes are TRBV7-3 and TRBJ2-3, with D maybe TRBD2 (7 bases). The CDR3 consists of 15 residues. The V gene lost 2 bases and the J gene lost 4 bases, with 13 bases spanning the gap. From germline, CDR1 is SGHTA and CDR2 FQGTGA. CDR3 coding DNA: TGTGCCAGCAGCTTAGATCCGGGGGGCGCAGATACGCAGTATTTT. Amino acid sequence: CASSLDPGGADTQYF.

The V call is TRBV5-1, the J call TRBJ2-3; 11 nucleotides line up with TRBD1. The CDR3 contains 17 residues. The ends lost 1 base at V and 2 bases at J; junction bases unmatched: 6. Germline CDR1 is SGHRS and CDR2 is YFSETQ. This CDR3 reads CASSLRGTGGITDTQYF. In DNA, the CDR3 is TGCGCCAGCAGCTTGCGAGGGACAGGGGGGATCACAGATACGCAGTATTTT.

The DNA for the CDR3 is TGTGCCAGCAGCGACTCAGGCGTCGGAAACACCATATATTTT. It translates to CASSDSGVGNTIYF. The chain couples TRBV7-9 to TRBJ1-3, with D uncertain. This CDR3 contains 14 residues. Looked up from germline, CDR1 is SEHNR and CDR2 is FQNEAQ (reference sequence). Trimming removed 5 bases at V and 4 bases at J, with 12 bases between.

This chain uses TRBV28 with TRBJ1-5; the D is unclear. This CDR3 is built from 12 residues. The germline V and J ends were trimmed by 4 bases and 6 bases, with 7 bases remaining between them. Per the germline V gene, CDR1 is MDHEN and CDR2 is SYDVKM. The CDR3 sequence is CASSSPLQPQHF. CDR3 bases: TGTGCCAGCAGTTCGCCCCTTCAGCCCCAGCATTTT. Using reference TRBV28 and TRBJ1-5 for the parts outside the CDR3, the full variable domain is DVKVTQSSRYLVKRTGEKVFLECVQDMDHENMFWYRQDPGLGLRLIYFSYDVKMKEKGDIPEGYSVSREKKERFSLILESASTNQTSMYLCASSSPLQPQHFGDGTRLSIL.

This chain connects TRBV9 to TRBJ2-5; D is possibly TRBD2 (5 bases). The CDR3 has 14 residues. CDR1 and CDR2 (germline): SGDLS, YYNGEE. The V and J ends lost 7 bases and 0 bases respectively, with 13 bases between them. The DNA for the CDR3 is TGTGCCAGCGGGAGTCTTATGTACCAAGAGACCCAGTACTTC. It yields the protein CASGSLMYQETQYF.

V usage is TRBV30 and J usage is TRBJ2-1, with 16 bases aligning to TRBD2. Germline V gives CDR1 GTSNPN, CDR2 SVGIG (reference sequence). V lost 6 bases, J lost 0 bases, and 5 bases stayed unmatched. The CDR3 is 17 amino acids. This chain's CDR3 is CACPGLAGGSSYNEQFF. The DNA of the CDR3 is TGTGCCTGCCCGGGACTAGCGGGAGGGAGCTCCTACAATGAGCAGTTCTTC.

J is TRBJ1-2 and V is TRBV6-5; TRBD1 matches 7 bases. There are 15 residues in the CDR3. Germline V gene lookup returns CDR1 MNHEY and CDR2 SVGAGI. J was trimmed by 0 bases and V by 6 bases; bases with no gene match: 7. CDR3 nucleotides: TGTGCCAGCAGGCAACAGGGGACAGCTAACTATGGCTACACCTTC. It specifies CASRQQGTANYGYTF.

This chain connects TRBV6-5 to TRBJ2-3; weak D call: TRBD1 (6 bases). The CDR3 length is 13 residues. Germline CDR1 is MNHEY and CDR2 is SVGAGI. With 2 bases removed from V and 6 bases from J, the gap between germline ends came to 9 bases. The DNA of the CDR3 is TGTGCCAGCAGTTACCCAGGGGCCGATACGCAGTATTTT. This encodes CASSYPGADTQYF.